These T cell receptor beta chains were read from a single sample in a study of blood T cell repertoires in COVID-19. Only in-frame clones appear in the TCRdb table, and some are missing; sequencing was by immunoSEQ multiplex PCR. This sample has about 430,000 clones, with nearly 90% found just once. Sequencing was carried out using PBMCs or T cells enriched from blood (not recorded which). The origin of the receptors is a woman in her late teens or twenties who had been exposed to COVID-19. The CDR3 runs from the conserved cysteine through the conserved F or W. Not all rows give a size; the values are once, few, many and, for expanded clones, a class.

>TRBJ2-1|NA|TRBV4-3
CASSQEEEAGYNEQFF
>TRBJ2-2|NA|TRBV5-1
CASSWGDTGELFF
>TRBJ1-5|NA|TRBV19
CASSMYEGTFKPQHF
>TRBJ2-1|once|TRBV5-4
CASSFELPNYNEQFF
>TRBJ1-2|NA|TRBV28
CASSSSGQDDRYGYTF
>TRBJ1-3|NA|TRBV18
CASSPAPQGANTIYF
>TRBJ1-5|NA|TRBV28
CASSLPGQGQPQHF
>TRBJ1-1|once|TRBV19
CASSMVRGAGDTEAFF
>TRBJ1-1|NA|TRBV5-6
CASSLSLGQGTSTEAFF
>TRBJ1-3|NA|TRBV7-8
CASSTGQGAAGNTIYF
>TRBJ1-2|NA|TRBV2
CASSEALFRGQGYTF
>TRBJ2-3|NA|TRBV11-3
CASSLGAALTDTQYF
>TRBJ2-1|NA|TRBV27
CASSPWFLDRGSSNEQFF
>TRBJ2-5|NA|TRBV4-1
CASSYEGGGAGLLETQYF
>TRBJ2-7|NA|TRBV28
CASNRISGVQRYEQYF
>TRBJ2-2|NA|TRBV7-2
CASSLGYTGTGELFF
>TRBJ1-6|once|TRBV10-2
CASSVLGGENSPLHF
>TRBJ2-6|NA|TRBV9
CASSPAGVGANVLTF